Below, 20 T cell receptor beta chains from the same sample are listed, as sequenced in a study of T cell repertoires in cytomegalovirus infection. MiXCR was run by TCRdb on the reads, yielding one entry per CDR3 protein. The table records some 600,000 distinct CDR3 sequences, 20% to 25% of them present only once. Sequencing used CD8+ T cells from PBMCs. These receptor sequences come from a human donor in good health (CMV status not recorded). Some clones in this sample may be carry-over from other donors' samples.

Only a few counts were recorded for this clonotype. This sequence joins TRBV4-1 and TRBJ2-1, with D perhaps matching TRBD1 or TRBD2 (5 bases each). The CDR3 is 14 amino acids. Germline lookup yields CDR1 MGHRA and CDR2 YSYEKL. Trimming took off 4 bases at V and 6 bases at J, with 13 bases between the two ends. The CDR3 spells CASSPGPLINEQFF. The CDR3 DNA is TGCGCCAGCAGCCCGGGACCACTAATCAATGAGCAGTTCTTC.

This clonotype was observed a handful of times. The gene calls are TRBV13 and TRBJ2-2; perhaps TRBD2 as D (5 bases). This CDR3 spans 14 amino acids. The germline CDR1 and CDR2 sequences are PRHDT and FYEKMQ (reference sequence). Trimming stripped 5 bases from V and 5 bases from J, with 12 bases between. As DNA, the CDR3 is TGTGCCAGCAGCCCAAGTAGGAGGACCGGGGAGCTGTTTTTT. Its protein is CASSPSRRTGELFF.

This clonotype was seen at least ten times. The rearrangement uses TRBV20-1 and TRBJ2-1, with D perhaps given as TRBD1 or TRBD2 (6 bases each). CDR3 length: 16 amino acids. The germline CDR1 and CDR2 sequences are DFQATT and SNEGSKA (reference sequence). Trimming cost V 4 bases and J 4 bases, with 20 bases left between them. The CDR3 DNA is TGCAGTGCTACGAAAGGGGGGATAGGGGCTTACAATGAGCAGTTCTTC. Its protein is CSATKGGIGAYNEQFF.

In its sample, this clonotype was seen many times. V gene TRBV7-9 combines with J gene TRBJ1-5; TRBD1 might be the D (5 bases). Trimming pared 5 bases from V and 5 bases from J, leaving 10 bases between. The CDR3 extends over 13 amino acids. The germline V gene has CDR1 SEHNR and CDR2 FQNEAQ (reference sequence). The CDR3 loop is CASSLGPYQPQHF. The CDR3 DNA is TGTGCCAGCAGCCTGGGGCCTTATCAGCCCCAGCATTTT.

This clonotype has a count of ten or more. The CDR3 reads CASSFGGGDSDTQYF. The CDR3 coding sequence is TGTGCCAGCAGCTTTGGCGGGGGGGACTCAGATACGCAGTATTTT. The chain combines TRBV7-6 with TRBJ2-3; 9 bases agree with TRBD2. Germline loops: CDR1 SGHVS, CDR2 FNYEAQ. The CDR3 has 15 residues. After removal of 3 bases from V and 4 bases from J, the junction contained 5 bases not matched to a gene.

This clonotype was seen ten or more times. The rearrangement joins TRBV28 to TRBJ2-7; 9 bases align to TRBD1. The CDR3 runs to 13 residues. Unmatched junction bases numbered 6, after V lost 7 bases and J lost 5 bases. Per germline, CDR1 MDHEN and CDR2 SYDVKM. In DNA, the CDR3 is TGTGCCAGCATGGACAGGGGTAGAAACGAGCAGTACGTC. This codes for CASMDRGRNEQYV.

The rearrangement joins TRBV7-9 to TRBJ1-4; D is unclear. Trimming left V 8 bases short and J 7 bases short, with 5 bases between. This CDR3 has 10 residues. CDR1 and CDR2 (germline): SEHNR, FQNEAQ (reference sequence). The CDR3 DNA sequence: TGTGCCAGCGACACTGAAAAACTGTTTTTT. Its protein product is CASDTEKLFF.

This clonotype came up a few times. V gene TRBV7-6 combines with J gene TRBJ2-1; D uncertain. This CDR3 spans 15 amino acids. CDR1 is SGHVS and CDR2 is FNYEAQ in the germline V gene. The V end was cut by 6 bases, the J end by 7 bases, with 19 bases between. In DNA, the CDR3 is TGTGCCAGCAGACTAACACACGATGTGGTGAATGAGCAGTTCTTC. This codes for CASRLTHDVVNEQFF.

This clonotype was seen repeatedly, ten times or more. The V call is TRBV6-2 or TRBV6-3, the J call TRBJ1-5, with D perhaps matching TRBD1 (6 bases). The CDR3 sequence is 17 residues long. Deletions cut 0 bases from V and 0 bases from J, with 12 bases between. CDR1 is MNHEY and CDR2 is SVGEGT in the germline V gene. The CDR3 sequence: CASSYSDRKYSNQPQHF. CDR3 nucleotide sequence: TGTGCCAGCAGTTACTCGGACAGAAAATATAGCAATCAGCCCCAGCATTTT.

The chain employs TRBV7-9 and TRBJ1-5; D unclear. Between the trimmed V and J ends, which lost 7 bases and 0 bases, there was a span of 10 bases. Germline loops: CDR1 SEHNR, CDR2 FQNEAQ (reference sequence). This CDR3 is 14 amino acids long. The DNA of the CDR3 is TGTGCCAGCACCCGGGTCGATAGCAATCAGCCCCAGCATTTT. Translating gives CASTRVDSNQPQHF.

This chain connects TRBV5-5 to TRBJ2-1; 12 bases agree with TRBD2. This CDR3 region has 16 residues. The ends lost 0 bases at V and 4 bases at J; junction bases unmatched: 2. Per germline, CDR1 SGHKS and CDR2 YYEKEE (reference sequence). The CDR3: CASSLGTSGDYNEQFF. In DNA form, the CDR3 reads TGTGCCAGCAGCTTGGGGACTAGCGGGGATTACAATGAGCAGTTCTTC. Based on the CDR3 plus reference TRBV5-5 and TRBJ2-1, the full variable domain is DAGVTQSPTHLIKTRGQQVTLRCSPISGHKSVSWYQQVLGQGPQFIFQYYEKEERGRGNFPDRFSARQFPNYSSELNVNALLLGDSALYLCASSLGTSGDYNEQFFGPGTRLTVL.

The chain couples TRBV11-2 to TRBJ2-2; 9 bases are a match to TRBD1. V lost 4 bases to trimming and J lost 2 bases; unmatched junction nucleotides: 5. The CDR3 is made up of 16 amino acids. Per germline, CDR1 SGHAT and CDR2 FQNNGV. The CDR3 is CASSSSQGANTGELFF. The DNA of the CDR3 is TGTGCCAGCAGCTCTTCACAGGGGGCTAACACCGGGGAGCTGTTTTTT.

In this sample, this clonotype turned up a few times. The DNA of the CDR3 is TGCAGCGTCGGATCATACACTGAAGCTTTCTTT. It codes for CSVGSYTEAFF. The V gene is TRBV29-1, the J gene TRBJ1-1; unclear D gene. Germline V lookup: CDR1 SQVTM, CDR2 ANQGSEA. V was clipped by 6 bases and J by 3 bases, with 8 bases between them. This CDR3 is 11 amino acids long.

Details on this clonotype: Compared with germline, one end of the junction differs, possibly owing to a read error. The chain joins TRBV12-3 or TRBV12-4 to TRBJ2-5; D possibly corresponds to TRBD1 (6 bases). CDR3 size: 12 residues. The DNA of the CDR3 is TGTACCAGCAGTTCAGGGGAGGAGACCCAGTACTTC. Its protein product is CTSSSGEETQYF.

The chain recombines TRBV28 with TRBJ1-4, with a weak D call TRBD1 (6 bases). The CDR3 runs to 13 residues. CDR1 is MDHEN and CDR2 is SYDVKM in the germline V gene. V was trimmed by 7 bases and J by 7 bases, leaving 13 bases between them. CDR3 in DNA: TGTGCCAGCACCCGGGGGGCTGGTGAAAAACTGTTTTTT. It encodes CASTRGAGEKLFF.

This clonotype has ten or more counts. The CDR3 reads CASPQSYSYNEQFF. CDR3 coding DNA: TGTGCCAGCCCTCAATCCTACTCCTACAATGAGCAGTTCTTC. V usage is TRBV7-6 and J usage is TRBJ2-1; D uncertain. V lost 8 bases and J lost 0, with 11 bases in between. Germline V CDR1 and CDR2: SGHVS, FNYEAQ. The CDR3 spans 14 residues.

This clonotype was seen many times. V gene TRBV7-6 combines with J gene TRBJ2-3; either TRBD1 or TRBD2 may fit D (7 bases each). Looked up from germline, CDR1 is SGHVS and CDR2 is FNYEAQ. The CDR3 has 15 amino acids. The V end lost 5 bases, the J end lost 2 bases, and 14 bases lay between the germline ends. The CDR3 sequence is CASSPGGGPTDTQYF. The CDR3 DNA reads TGTGCCAGCAGCCCAGGGGGGGGACCCACAGATACGCAGTATTTT.

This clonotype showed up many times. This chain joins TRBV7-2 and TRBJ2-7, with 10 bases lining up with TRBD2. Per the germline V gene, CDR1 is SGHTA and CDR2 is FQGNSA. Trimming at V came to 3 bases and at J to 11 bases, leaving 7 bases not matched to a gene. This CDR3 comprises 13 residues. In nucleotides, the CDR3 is TGTGCCAGCAGCTTCGGACTAGCGGATTGGGAGTACTTC. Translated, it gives CASSFGLADWEYF.

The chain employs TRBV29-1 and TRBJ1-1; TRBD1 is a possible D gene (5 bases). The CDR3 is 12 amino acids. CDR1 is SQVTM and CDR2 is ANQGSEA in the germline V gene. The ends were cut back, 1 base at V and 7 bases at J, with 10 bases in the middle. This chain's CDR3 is CSVEGDRLEAFF. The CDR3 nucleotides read TGCAGCGTTGAAGGAGACAGACTTGAAGCTTTCTTT.

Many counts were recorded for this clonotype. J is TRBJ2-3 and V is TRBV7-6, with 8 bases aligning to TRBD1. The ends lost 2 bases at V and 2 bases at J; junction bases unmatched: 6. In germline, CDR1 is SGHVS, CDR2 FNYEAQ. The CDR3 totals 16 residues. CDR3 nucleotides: TGTGCCAGCAGCTTATCTCGGACAGGGATCACAGATACGCAGTATTTT. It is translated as CASSLSRTGITDTQYF.